The 5 T cell receptor beta chains in this list originate from one sample, sequenced in a study of blood T cell repertoires in COVID-19. Clones were sequenced by immunoSEQ multiplex PCR, and TCRdb holds only the in-frame ones, with some missing. Of approximately 150,000 clones in the sample, about 92% were seen once. Source material: peripheral blood. These receptors originate from a man between 60 and 75 years old with active or convalescent COVID-19.

This sequence joins TRBV11-2 and TRBJ2-3, with 10 positions matching TRBD2. V lost 2 bases and J lost 5; bases outside the gene matches: 4. The germline V gene encodes CDR1 SGHAT and CDR2 FQNNGV. This CDR3 spans 15 amino acids. The DNA of the CDR3 is TGTGCCAGCAGCTTACGTCTAGCGGGGGAAGATACGCAGTATTTT. Translating it yields CASSLRLAGEDTQYF.

The rearrangement joins TRBV6-5 to TRBJ1-3, with 9 bases that match TRBD1. The CDR3 sequence is 14 residues long. The V and J ends lost 6 bases and 7 bases, in that order; junction bases with no gene match: 7. CDR1 MNHEY and CDR2 SVGAGI come from the germline V gene. The CDR3 reads CASSNRGRGNTIYF. The CDR3 DNA is TGTGCCAGCAGCAACAGGGGGCGAGGTAACACCATATATTTT.

The CDR3 region has the DNA TGTGCCAGCAGTTGGTTCCCCCGGCGGGAGGTAACAGATACGCAGTATTTT. Translated, it gives CASSWFPRREVTDTQYF. The chain employs TRBV28 and TRBJ2-3; 8 nucleotides align to TRBD2. Germline CDR1 MDHEN, CDR2 SYDVKM. This CDR3 is built from 17 residues. V was pared by 4 bases and J by 3 bases, with 12 bases of the junction left unmatched.

This sequence joins TRBV10-1 and TRBJ1-1; a weak D match, TRBD1 (6 bases). Germline CDR1 is WNHNN and CDR2 is SYGVQD (reference sequence). Between the trimmed V and J ends, which lost 2 bases and 2 bases, there was a span of 12 bases. The CDR3 has 15 amino acids. The DNA for the CDR3 is TGCGCCAGCAGTGAGACTAGACAGGTTAACACTGAAGCTTTCTTT. It yields the protein CASSETRQVNTEAFF.

The chain couples TRBV5-5 to TRBJ2-7, with D maybe TRBD1 (5 bases). Trimming stripped 0 bases from V and 6 bases from J, with 10 bases between. The CDR3 covers 13 residues. CDR1 and CDR2 (germline): SGHKS, YYEKEE (reference sequence). CDR3 protein: CASSLEGDREQYF. In nucleotides, the CDR3 is TGTGCCAGCAGCTTGGAAGGGGATCGCGAGCAGTACTTC.